Presented here are 26 T cell receptor beta chains from one specimen sequenced in a study of OX40 agonist ivuxolimab in advanced cancers. TCRdb's copy holds only in-frame clones and misses some; the assay was immunoSEQ multiplex PCR. This sample has 70,000 to 100,000 clones, with 85% to 90% found just once. The material was CD4+ or CD8+ T cells sorted from blood, obtained in a trial of the OX40 agonist ivuxolimab. The source is an adult with an advanced solid tumor such as melanoma, head and neck, liver or kidney cancer.

The rearrangement uses TRBV7-2 and TRBJ2-7, with D tentatively TRBD2 (6 bases). From germline, CDR1 is SGHTA and CDR2 FQGNSA. The V end lost 4 bases, the J end lost 0 bases, and 7 bases lay between the germline ends. The CDR3 is 13 residues long. CDR3 region: CASSWRDSYEQYF. In DNA form, the CDR3 reads TGTGCCAGCAGCTGGCGGGACTCCTACGAGCAGTACTTC.

The J gene is TRBJ1-1, the V gene TRBV7-6; perhaps TRBD1 as D (6 bases). Trimming left V 2 bases short and J 1 base short, with 11 bases between. Germline V gene sequence: CDR1 SGHVS, CDR2 FNYEAQ. The CDR3 is 15 amino acids. The DNA of the CDR3 is TGTGCCAGCAGCTTAATTGCGACAGGGAACACTGAAGCTTTCTTT. This translates into CASSLIATGNTEAFF.

This chain connects TRBV28 to TRBJ2-7, with D perhaps matching TRBD2 (5 bases). CDR1 MDHEN and CDR2 SYDVKM come from the germline V gene. The CDR3 has 12 amino acids. Between the trimmed V and J ends, which lost 6 bases and 7 bases, there was a span of 13 bases. The CDR3 sequence: CASSPGRGEQYF. The CDR3 bases are TGTGCCAGCAGCCCCGGACGCGGGGAGCAGTACTTC.

The chain carries TRBV6-1 and TRBJ2-2; D not certain. V was pared by 3 bases and J by 6 bases, with 17 bases between. CDR1 and CDR2 from the germline V gene are MNHNS and SASEGT. There are 16 residues in the CDR3. CDR3 sequence: CASSDERPVWAGELFF. As DNA, the CDR3 is TGTGCCAGCAGTGATGAGAGGCCGGTTTGGGCCGGGGAGCTGTTTTTT.

In regard to this clone: The same CDR3 also results from other DNA sequences found in this sample. This chain links TRBV5-1 with TRBJ2-7; tentatively, D is TRBD2 (6 bases). V lost 0 bases and J 1 base, leaving 11 bases between the germline ends. CDR1 is SGHRS and CDR2 is YFSETQ in the germline V gene. The CDR3 loop spans 15 amino acids. Here the CDR3 DNA reads TGCGCCAGCAGCTTGGGAGGCGGAGGGTCCTACGAGCAGTACTTC. It is translated as CASSLGGGGSYEQYF.

The chain joins TRBV2 to TRBJ1-1; no firm D call. The CDR3 is 10 residues long. V dropped 4 bases and J dropped 7 bases, with 4 bases sitting between them. Germline lookup yields CDR1 SNHLY and CDR2 FYNNEI. The CDR3 region has the DNA TGTGCCAGCAGTGGGATTGAAGCTTTCTTT. Amino acids: CASSGIEAFF.

V is TRBV5-1 and J is TRBJ2-5, with TRBD2 matching over 9 bases. V lost 1 base, J lost 4 bases, and 5 bases stayed unmatched. The V gene's germline CDR1 is SGHRS and CDR2 YFSETQ. The CDR3 contains 15 residues. The CDR3 bases are TGCGCCAGCAGCTTGCTAGCGGGATGGGTAGAGACCCAGTACTTC. Protein product: CASSLLAGWVETQYF. Together with reference TRBV5-1 and TRBJ2-5, the CDR3 gives the full variable domain: KAGVTQTPRYLIKTRGQQVTLSCSPISGHRSVSWYQQTPGQGLQFLFEYFSETQRNKGNFPGRFSGRQFSNSRSEMNVSTLELGDSALYLCASSLLAGWVETQYFGPGTRLLVL.

This sequence joins TRBV14 and TRBJ1-2, with 8 bases matching TRBD1. The CDR3 is made up of 15 amino acids. The V segment lost 1 base and the J segment 6 bases; nucleotides outside the gene matches: 7. Germline V gene data show CDR1 as SGHDN and CDR2 as FVKESK. The CDR3 loop is CASSQVGQGMDGYTF. In nucleotides, the CDR3 is TGTGCCAGCAGCCAAGTAGGACAGGGAATGGATGGCTACACCTTC.

J is TRBJ2-7 and V is TRBV10-3, with a weak D call TRBD1 (5 bases). Germline CDR1 ENHRY, CDR2 SYGVKD. This CDR3 is built from 12 residues. Between the trimmed V and J ends, which lost 9 bases and 3 bases, there was a span of 12 bases. This CDR3 is CAIRSRDYEQYF. The CDR3 region has the DNA TGTGCCATTCGAAGCAGGGACTACGAGCAGTACTTC.

V and J are TRBV11-3 and TRBJ2-1; 9 positions agree with TRBD2. The germline CDR1 and CDR2 sequences are SGHNT and YENEEA. The CDR3 is made up of 16 amino acids. The V gene end was trimmed by 5 bases and the J gene end by 6 bases; junction bases not matched to a gene: 11. The DNA of the CDR3 is TGTGCCAGCAGCAAGACTAGCGGAGCCCTCTTCAATGAGCAGTTCTTC. Protein: CASSKTSGALFNEQFF.

The chain links TRBV19 to TRBJ2-7; D call uncertain. The CDR3 is 14 residues long. Germline V CDR1 and CDR2: LNHDA, SQIVND (reference sequence). V was shortened by 5 bases and J by 1 base, with 12 bases between the two germline ends. CDR3 protein: CASSSGPGSYEQYF. The CDR3 nucleotides read TGTGCCAGTAGTTCCGGACCGGGTTCCTACGAGCAGTACTTC.

The chain has TRBV5-6 and TRBJ2-1; 8 bases match TRBD2. The CDR3 consists of 15 residues. CDR1 SGHDT and CDR2 YYEEEE come from the germline V gene. J lost 1 base, V lost 4 bases, and 4 bases had no gene match. CDR3 bases: TGTGCCAGCAGCACGGGAGGGATTTCCTACAATGAGCAGTTCTTC. Translating it yields CASSTGGISYNEQFF.

The chain links TRBV29-1 to TRBJ2-1, with no clear D. CDR1 and CDR2 (germline): SQVTM, ANQGSEA. This CDR3 contains 12 residues. Trimming pared 5 bases from V and 1 base from J, leaving 6 bases between. Here the CDR3 reads CSVSESYNEQFF. The CDR3 DNA is TGCAGCGTTTCCGAATCCTACAATGAGCAGTTCTTC.

This chain connects TRBV6-1 to TRBJ2-5, with no clear D. The J call may be incorrect, as the DNA end agrees better with TRBJ2-7. The germline V gene encodes CDR1 MNHNS and CDR2 SASEGT. The CDR3 has 13 amino acids. CDR3 region: CASQFGLWAEQYF. The CDR3 nucleotides are TGTGCCAGCCAGTTTGGGTTATGGGCCGAGCAGTACTTC.

The chain combines TRBV28 with TRBJ2-5, with 7 nucleotides matching TRBD1. Germline values: CDR1 MDHEN, CDR2 SYDVKM. The CDR3 runs 16 residues. Trimming at V came to 6 bases and at J to 4 bases, leaving 14 bases not matched to a gene. In nucleotides, the CDR3 is TGTGCCAGCAGCCGAACGGACAGGAACCAGATAGAGACCCAGTACTTC. Its translation: CASSRTDRNQIETQYF.

The chain has TRBV18 and TRBJ2-1; 7 bases fit TRBD2. CDR3 size: 15 residues. Germline CDR1 reads KGHSH; CDR2 reads LQKENI. The ends lost 3 bases at V and 6 bases at J; junction bases unmatched: 8. CDR3 in DNA: TGTGCCAGCTCACCGACCGGGACTACCATCAATGAGCAGTTCTTC. It encodes CASSPTGTTINEQFF. The full variable domain, completed using reference TRBV18 and TRBJ2-1, is NAGVMQNPRHLVRRRGQEARLRCSPMKGHSHVYWYRQLPEEGLKFMVYLQKENIIDESGMPKERFSAEFPKEGPSILRIQQVVRGDSAAYFCASSPTGTTINEQFFGPGTRLTVL.

The chain has TRBV18 and TRBJ1-1; perhaps TRBD1 as D (6 bases). The germline gives CDR1 KGHSH, CDR2 LQKENI. The CDR3 is 16 residues long. V was cut by 3 bases and J by 5 bases, with 19 bases left in between. CDR3 sequence: CASSPPQGLTRTEAFF. Written as DNA, the CDR3 is TGTGCCAGCTCACCCCCCCAGGGGTTGACTAGAACTGAAGCTTTCTTT.

The rearrangement joins TRBV9 to TRBJ1-2; no definite D call. The CDR3 covers 13 residues. CDR1 is SGDLS, CDR2 YYNGEE, per germline. Trimming removed 1 base at V and 4 bases at J, with 8 bases between. The CDR3 reads CASSVPDGYGYTF. The CDR3 DNA reads as TGTGCCAGCAGCGTACCGGACGGCTATGGCTACACCTTC. Looking up the rest from reference TRBV9 and TRBJ1-2 gives the full variable domain: DSGVTQTPKHLITATGQRVTLRCSPRSGDLSVYWYQQSLDQGLQFLIQYYNGEERAKGNILERFSAQQFPDLHSELNLSSLELGDSALYFCASSVPDGYGYTFGSGTRLTVV.

Here the CDR3 reads CAGETGPGGNEQYF. DNA for the CDR3: TGTGCCGGAGAAACAGGCCCCGGTGGGAACGAGCAGTACTTC. V gene TRBV19 combines with J gene TRBJ2-7; possibly TRBD1 for D (5 bases). The CDR3 consists of 14 residues. V lost 11 bases and J 5 bases, leaving 22 bases between the germline ends. From germline, CDR1 is LNHDA and CDR2 SQIVND (reference sequence).

J is TRBJ2-5 and V is TRBV5-1; 9 bases agree with TRBD2. Germline V gene data show CDR1 as SGHRS and CDR2 as YFSETQ. The CDR3 length is 16 residues. Trimming at V came to 0 bases and at J to 5 bases, leaving 8 bases not matched to a gene. CDR3 amino acids: CASSLAPGLATETQYF. In DNA, the CDR3 is TGCGCCAGCAGCTTGGCACCGGGACTAGCTACGGAGACCCAGTACTTC. Full variable domain (outside the CDR3, taken from reference TRBV5-1 and TRBJ2-5): KAGVTQTPRYLIKTRGQQVTLSCSPISGHRSVSWYQQTPGQGLQFLFEYFSETQRNKGNFPGRFSGRQFSNSRSEMNVSTLELGDSALYLCASSLAPGLATETQYFGPGTRLLVL.

The chain links TRBV6-6 to TRBJ1-2; TRBD1 is a possible D gene (5 bases). V was shortened by 9 bases and J by 7 bases, with 24 bases between the two germline ends. Germline values: CDR1 MNHNY, CDR2 SVGAGI (reference sequence). The CDR3 runs 15 residues. CDR3: CASGGAGRVNRGYTF. For the CDR3, the DNA is TGTGCCAGTGGCGGGGCAGGTCGTGTAAACCGTGGCTACACCTTC.

The CDR3 reads CSVEERTGAGSYEQYF. The DNA of the CDR3 is TGCAGCGTTGAAGAACGGACAGGCGCTGGCTCCTACGAGCAGTACTTC. The genes are TRBV29-1 and TRBJ2-7; 7 bases are shared with TRBD1. Per germline, CDR1 SQVTM and CDR2 ANQGSEA. The CDR3 is 16 residues long. J was trimmed by 0 bases and V by 0 bases; bases with no gene match: 8.

The V gene is TRBV25-1, the J gene TRBJ2-1, with 11 bases matching TRBD2. From germline, CDR1 is MGHDK and CDR2 SYGVNS. The CDR3 sequence is 15 residues long. Trimming took 3 bases from V and 6 from J; bases not matched to a gene: 4. CDR3 in amino acids: CASSDLGLAVNEQFF. The CDR3 bases are TGTGCCAGCAGTGATCTGGGACTAGCGGTCAATGAGCAGTTCTTC.

J is TRBJ2-2 and V is TRBV5-1, with TRBD2 identical over 9 bases. V was clipped by 4 bases and J by 6 bases; unmatched bases: 10. Germline loops: CDR1 SGHRS, CDR2 YFSETQ. This CDR3 region has 16 residues. This CDR3 is CASSHTGAGGPGELFF. In nucleotides, the CDR3 is TGCGCCAGCAGCCATACCGGGGCGGGAGGGCCCGGGGAGCTGTTTTTT.

J is TRBJ2-3 and V is TRBV27, with a possible D match to TRBD1 (7 bases). The germline V gene encodes CDR1 MNHEY and CDR2 SMNVEV (reference sequence). The CDR3 length is 17 residues. V was clipped by 5 bases and J by 0 bases, with 18 bases between them. This CDR3 reads CASSPLGGGVSTDTQYF. The CDR3 DNA follows: TGTGCCAGCAGTCCGTTAGGAGGGGGCGTTAGCACAGATACGCAGTATTTT.

The chain links TRBV19 to TRBJ1-2; D uncertain. CDR3 size: 14 residues. The germline V gene encodes CDR1 LNHDA and CDR2 SQIVND (reference sequence). With 3 bases removed from V and 0 bases from J, the gap between germline ends came to 8 bases. CDR3 protein: CASSIKRANYGYTF. CDR3 DNA sequence: TGTGCCAGTAGTATCAAAAGGGCTAACTATGGCTACACCTTC.